This T cell receptor (beta chain) was identified during a study of T cells in Graves' hyperthyroidism and ophthalmopathy. RNA transcripts gave rise to amplified TCR beta CDR3 regions. The HTBI primer set was used in a first-round RT-PCR of the TCR CDR3. TCRdb fed the multiplex PCR reads into MiXCR, producing one record per CDR3 protein. The sample consists of under 350,000 distinct CDR3 sequences, 15% to 20% of them appearing once. This clonotype was picked up many times. The sequencing input was blood. This receptor was taken from a woman aged 50 to 60 with Graves' hyperthyroidism.

The CDR3 coding sequence is TGTGCCAGCAGTTTTGGTCGGGACAATGAGCAGTTCTTC. Amino acid sequence: CASSFGRDNEQFF. The gene calls are TRBV12-3 or TRBV12-4 and TRBJ2-1; no clear D. This CDR3 spans 13 amino acids. V was pared by 3 bases and J by 5 bases, with 8 bases between.